Given below is one TCR beta chain in context. Antigen specificity is unknown. Germline trimming cut 1 base from V and 5 bases from J; bases unmatched to any gene: 5. CDR1 and CDR2 (germline): SGHVS, FNYEAQ. CDR3 length equals 15 residues. The data were obtained in a study of OX40 agonist ivuxolimab in advanced cancers. Looking at the study overall: At doses from 0.01 to 10 mg/kg, patients were given intravenous ivuxolimab every 2 weeks. It was permissible to have had prior anti-PD-1, anti-PD-L1 or anti-CTLA-4 therapy, and around 40% had some. Study results and limitations: Averaged across samples, CD8+ T cells carried more expanded clones than CD4+ did.

Generated by immunoSEQ multiplex PCR, the TCRdb table keeps only in-frame clones and is missing some. The sample carries more than 45,000 clones, 75% to 90% recorded once. The receptor's source is an adult with an advanced solid tumor such as melanoma, head and neck, liver or kidney cancer. The specimen was CD4+ or CD8+ T cells sorted from blood, collected in a trial of the OX40 agonist ivuxolimab. The chain carries TRBV7-6 and TRBJ2-5; 9 bases are a match to TRBD1. CDR3 protein: CASSLGTGARETQYF. In DNA, the CDR3 is TGTGCCAGCAGCTTAGGGACAGGGGCGAGGGAGACCCAGTACTTC.